Listed here are 8 T cell receptor beta chains from one sample, sequenced in a study of control samples from healthy donors and cancer patients. Assay: immunoSEQ multiplex PCR; the TCRdb copy retains only in-frame clones and omits some. The table shows some 170,000 clones, with 96% occurring only once. The sample comprised blood. The receptor set was obtained from a woman aged 25 to 45 in good health.

Of note for this clone: Given the absence of the conserved phenylalanine or tryptophan at the CDR3 end, a read error is likely. The limits of the CDR3 on the DNA are not certain, so only TCRdb's listed CDR3 is given. The genes are TRBV20-1 and TRBJ1-4; TRBD1, the table's D call, was not compared with the DNA. The CDR3 spans 11 residues, counting both ends. From germline, CDR1 is DFQATT and CDR2 SNEGSKA (reference sequence). The CDR3 loop reads CSAREGPLALV.

A few counts support this clone. The CDR3 spells CASSLGGARGEQYF. Here the CDR3 DNA reads TGCGCCAGCAGCTTGGGGGGAGCCAGGGGCGAGCAGTACTTC. The genes are TRBV5-1 and TRBJ2-7; possible D gene TRBD1, 6 bases. CDR1 SGHRS and CDR2 YFSETQ come from the germline V gene. The V gene lost 0 bases and the J gene lost 6 bases, with 13 bases spanning the gap. The CDR3 is 14 amino acids.

Note on this clone: This sample includes further DNA sequences coding for the same CDR3. This chain links TRBV12-3 or TRBV12-4 with TRBJ1-1; possible D gene TRBD1, 5 bases. CDR3 length: 12 residues. The V end was cut by 8 bases, the J end by 7 bases, with 14 bases between. In DNA form, the CDR3 reads TGTGCCAGCGAACAAGGACACTTTGAAGCTTTCTTT. It specifies CASEQGHFEAFF.

A single count supports this clone. The chain recombines TRBV27 with TRBJ2-1; D possibly corresponds to TRBD1 (6 bases). The germline CDR1 and CDR2 sequences are MNHEY and SMNVEV (reference sequence). This CDR3 is built from 13 residues. V was cut by 3 bases and J by 8 bases, with 11 bases left in between. CDR3 protein: CASSFEGDHEQFF. CDR3 in DNA: TGTGCCAGCAGTTTTGAGGGGGACCATGAGCAGTTCTTC.

The chain couples TRBV18 to TRBJ1-6; D is unclear. The CDR3 spans 14 residues. Germline CDR1 KGHSH, CDR2 LQKENI. V lost 6 bases, J lost 7 bases, and 13 bases lay in between. The DNA of the CDR3 is TGTGCCAGCTCGCAAGACTTGGGCAATTCACCCCTCCACTTT. Amino acids: CASSQDLGNSPLHF. Looking up the rest from reference TRBV18 and TRBJ1-6 gives the full variable domain: NAGVMQNPRHLVRRRGQEARLRCSPMKGHSHVYWYRQLPEEGLKFMVYLQKENIIDESGMPKERFSAEFPKEGPSILRIQQVVRGDSAAYFCASSQDLGNSPLHFGNGTRLTVT.

This clone showed up just once. Other DNA sequences in this sample translate to the same CDR3. The chain has TRBV19 and TRBJ1-5; no definite D call. This CDR3 spans 13 amino acids. V lost 0 bases and J lost 2, with 2 bases in between. The V gene's germline CDR1 is LNHDA and CDR2 SQIVND (reference sequence). The CDR3 bases are TGTGCCAGTAGTATAGAGGGCAATCAGCCCCAGCATTTT. Translation: CASSIEGNQPQHF.

This chain joins TRBV27 and TRBJ1-1, with TRBD1 matching over 8 bases. J was trimmed by 3 bases and V by 6 bases; bases with no gene match: 3. The germline gives CDR1 MNHEY, CDR2 SMNVEV (reference sequence). The CDR3 runs 13 residues. CDR3 bases: TGTGCCAGCAGCCCGGACAGGGACACTGAAGCTTTCTTT. This gives the protein CASSPDRDTEAFF.

The V gene is TRBV5-1, the J gene TRBJ1-3; 8 bases map to TRBD1. Germline CDR1 and CDR2: SGHRS and YFSETQ. With V trimmed by 4 bases and J by 0 bases, 9 bases remained unmatched. The CDR3 extends over 17 amino acids. CDR3 residues: CASSQVGQESSGNTIYF. The CDR3 coding sequence is TGCGCCAGCAGCCAAGTGGGACAGGAGAGCTCTGGAAACACCATATATTTT.